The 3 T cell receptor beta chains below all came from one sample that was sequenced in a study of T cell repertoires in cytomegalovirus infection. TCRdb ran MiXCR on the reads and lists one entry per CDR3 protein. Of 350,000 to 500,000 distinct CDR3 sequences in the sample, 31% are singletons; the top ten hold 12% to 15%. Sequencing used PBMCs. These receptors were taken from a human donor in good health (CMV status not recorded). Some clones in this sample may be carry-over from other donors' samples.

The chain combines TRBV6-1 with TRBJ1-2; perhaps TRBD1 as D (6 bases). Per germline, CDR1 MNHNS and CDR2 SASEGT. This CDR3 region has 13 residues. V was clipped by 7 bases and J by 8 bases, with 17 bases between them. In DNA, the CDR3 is TGTGCCAGCAAAAGGACAGACCAGGCGGGCTACACCTTC. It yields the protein CASKRTDQAGYTF.

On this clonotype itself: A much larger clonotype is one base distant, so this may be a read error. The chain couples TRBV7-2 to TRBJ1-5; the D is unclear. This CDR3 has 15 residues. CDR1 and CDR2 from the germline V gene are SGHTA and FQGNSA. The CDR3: CASSPDGYSDQPQHF. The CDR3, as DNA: TGTGCCAGCAGCCCGGACGGATATAGCGATCAGCCCCAGCATTTT.

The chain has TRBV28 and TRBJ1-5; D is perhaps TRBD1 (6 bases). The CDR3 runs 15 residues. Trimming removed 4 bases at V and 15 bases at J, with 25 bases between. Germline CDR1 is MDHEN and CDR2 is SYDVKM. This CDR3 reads CASSYFPATGASSHF. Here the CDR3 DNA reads TGTGCCAGCAGTTATTTCCCCGCCACGGGGGCCTCCTCGCATTTT.